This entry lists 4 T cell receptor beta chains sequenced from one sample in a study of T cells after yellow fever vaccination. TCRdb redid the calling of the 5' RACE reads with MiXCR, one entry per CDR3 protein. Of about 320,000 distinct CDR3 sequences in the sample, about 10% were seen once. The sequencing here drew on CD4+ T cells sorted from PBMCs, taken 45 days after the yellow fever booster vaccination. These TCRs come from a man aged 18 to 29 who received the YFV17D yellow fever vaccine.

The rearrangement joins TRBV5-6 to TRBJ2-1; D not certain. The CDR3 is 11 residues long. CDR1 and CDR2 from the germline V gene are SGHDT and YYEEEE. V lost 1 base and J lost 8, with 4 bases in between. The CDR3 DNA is TGTGCCAGCAGCTTGTTCGATGAGCAGTTCTTC. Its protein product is CASSLFDEQFF.

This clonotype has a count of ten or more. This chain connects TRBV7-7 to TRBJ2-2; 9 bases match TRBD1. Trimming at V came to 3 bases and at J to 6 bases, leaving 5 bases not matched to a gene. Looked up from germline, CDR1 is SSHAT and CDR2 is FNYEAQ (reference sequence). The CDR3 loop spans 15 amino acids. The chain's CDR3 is CASSFGQGLSGELFF. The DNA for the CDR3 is TGTGCCAGCAGCTTCGGACAGGGGTTGTCCGGGGAGCTGTTTTTT.

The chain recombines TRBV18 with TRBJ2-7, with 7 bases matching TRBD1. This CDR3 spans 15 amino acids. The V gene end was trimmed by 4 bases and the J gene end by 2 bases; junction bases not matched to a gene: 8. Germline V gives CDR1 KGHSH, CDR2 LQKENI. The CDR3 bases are TGTGCCAGCTCACACGACAGGGCTCGAGCCTACGAGCAGTACTTC. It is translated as CASSHDRARAYEQYF.

CDR3 nucleotide sequence: TGTGCCAGCAGCTTACGACAGTCAGGGATCTATGGCTACACCTTC. The encoded protein is CASSLRQSGIYGYTF. This chain links TRBV5-4 with TRBJ1-2, with D maybe TRBD1 (5 bases). The germline gives CDR1 SGHNT, CDR2 YYREEE (reference sequence). The CDR3 consists of 15 residues. V lost 2 bases, J lost 4 bases, and 15 bases lay in between.